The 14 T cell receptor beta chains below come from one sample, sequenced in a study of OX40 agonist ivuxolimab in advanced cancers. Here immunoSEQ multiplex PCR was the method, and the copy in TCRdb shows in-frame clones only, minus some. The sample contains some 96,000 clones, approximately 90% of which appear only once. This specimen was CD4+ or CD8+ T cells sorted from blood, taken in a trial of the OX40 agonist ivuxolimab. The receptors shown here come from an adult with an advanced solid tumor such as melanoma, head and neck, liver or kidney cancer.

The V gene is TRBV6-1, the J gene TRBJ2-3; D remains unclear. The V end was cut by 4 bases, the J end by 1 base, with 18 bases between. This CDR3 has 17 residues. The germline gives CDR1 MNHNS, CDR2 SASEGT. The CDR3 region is CASSGRDSPVGTDTQYF. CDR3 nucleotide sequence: TGTGCCAGCAGTGGGCGTGACTCGCCCGTTGGCACAGATACGCAGTATTTT.

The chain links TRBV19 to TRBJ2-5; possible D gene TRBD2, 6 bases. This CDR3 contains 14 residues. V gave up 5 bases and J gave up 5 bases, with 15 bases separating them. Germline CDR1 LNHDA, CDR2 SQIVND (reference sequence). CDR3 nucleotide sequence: TGTGCCAGTAGTCCCCAAAAAGGGACTGAGACCCAGTACTTC. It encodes CASSPQKGTETQYF.

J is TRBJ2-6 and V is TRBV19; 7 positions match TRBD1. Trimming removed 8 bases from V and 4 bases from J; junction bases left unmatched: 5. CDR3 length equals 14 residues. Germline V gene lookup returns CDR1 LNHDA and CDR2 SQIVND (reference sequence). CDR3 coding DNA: TGTGCCAGTTCTGACAGGGCCGGGGCCAACGTCCTGACTTTC. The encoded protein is CASSDRAGANVLTF.

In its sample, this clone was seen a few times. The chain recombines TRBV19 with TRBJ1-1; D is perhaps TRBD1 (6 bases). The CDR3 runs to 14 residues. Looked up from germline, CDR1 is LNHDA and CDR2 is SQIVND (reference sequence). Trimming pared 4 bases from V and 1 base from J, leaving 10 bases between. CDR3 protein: CASSTQTGNTEAFF. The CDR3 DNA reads TGTGCCAGTAGTACACAGACAGGGAACACTGAAGCTTTCTTT.

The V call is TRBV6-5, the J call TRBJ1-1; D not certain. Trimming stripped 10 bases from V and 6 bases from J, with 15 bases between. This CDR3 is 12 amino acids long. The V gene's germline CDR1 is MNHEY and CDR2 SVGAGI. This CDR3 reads CATGGGSAEAFF. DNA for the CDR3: TGTGCCACCGGAGGAGGTTCGGCTGAAGCTTTCTTT.

The CDR3 region is CSGGTAYEQYF. The CDR3 bases are TGCAGCGGCGGGACAGCCTACGAGCAGTACTTC. J is TRBJ2-7 and V is TRBV29-1, with D possibly being TRBD1 (7 bases). Trimming took 7 bases from V and 2 from J, leaving 9 bases between them. The germline V gene has CDR1 SQVTM and CDR2 ANQGSEA. The CDR3 extends over 11 amino acids.

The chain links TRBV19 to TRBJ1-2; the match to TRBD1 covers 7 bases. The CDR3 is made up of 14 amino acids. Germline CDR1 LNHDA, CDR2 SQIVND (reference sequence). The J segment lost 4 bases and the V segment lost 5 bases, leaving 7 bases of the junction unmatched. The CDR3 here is CASSDFGTVYGYTF. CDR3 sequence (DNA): TGTGCCAGTAGTGATTTCGGGACAGTCTATGGCTACACCTTC.

The CDR3: CASSRVPTSGGYEQYF. The CDR3 bases are TGTGCCAGCAGCCGAGTTCCGACTAGCGGAGGCTACGAGCAGTACTTC. This chain connects TRBV11-2 to TRBJ2-7, with TRBD2 matching 9 bases. V shed 5 bases, J shed 3 bases, and the junction held 11 bases outside the gene matches. This CDR3 comprises 16 residues. Germline V gene lookup returns CDR1 SGHAT and CDR2 FQNNGV.

The CDR3 DNA follows: TGTGCCAGCAGTCCACTAGCGGGATCCCTTAAAGGTGAGCAGTTCTTC. This codes for CASSPLAGSLKGEQFF. The genes are TRBV27 and TRBJ2-1; 10 bases are a match to TRBD2. CDR3 length equals 16 residues. The V gene's germline CDR1 is MNHEY and CDR2 SMNVEV (reference sequence). J lost 9 bases, V lost 5 bases, and 13 bases had no gene match.

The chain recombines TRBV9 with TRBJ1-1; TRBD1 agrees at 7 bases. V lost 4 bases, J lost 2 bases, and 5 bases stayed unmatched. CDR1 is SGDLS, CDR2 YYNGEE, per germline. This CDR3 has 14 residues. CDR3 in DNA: TGTGCCAGCAGCTTCCGGGACAGTAACACTGAAGCTTTCTTT. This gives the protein CASSFRDSNTEAFF.

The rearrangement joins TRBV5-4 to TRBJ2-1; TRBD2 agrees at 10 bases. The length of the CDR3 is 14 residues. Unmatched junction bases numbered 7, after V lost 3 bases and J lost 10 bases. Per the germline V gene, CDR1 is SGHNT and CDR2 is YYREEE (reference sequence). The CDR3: CASSSAGGPGEQFF. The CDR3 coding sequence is TGTGCCAGCAGCTCAGCGGGAGGGCCAGGGGAGCAGTTCTTC.

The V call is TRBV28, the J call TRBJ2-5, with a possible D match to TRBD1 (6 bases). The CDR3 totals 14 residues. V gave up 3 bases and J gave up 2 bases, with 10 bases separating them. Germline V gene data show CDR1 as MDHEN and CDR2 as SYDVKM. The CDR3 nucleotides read TGTGCCAGCAGTTTTTCGACAGGACAAGAGACCCAGTACTTC. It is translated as CASSFSTGQETQYF.

CDR3 nucleotides: TGTGCCAGCAGCGTACAGGGCTCTGGGGCCAACGTCCTGACTTTC. Amino acids: CASSVQGSGANVLTF. This sequence joins TRBV7-3 and TRBJ2-6; weak D call: TRBD1 (6 bases). The germline CDR1 and CDR2 sequences are SGHTA and FQGTGA. Trimming left V 5 bases short and J 0 bases short, with 8 bases between. This CDR3 region has 15 residues.

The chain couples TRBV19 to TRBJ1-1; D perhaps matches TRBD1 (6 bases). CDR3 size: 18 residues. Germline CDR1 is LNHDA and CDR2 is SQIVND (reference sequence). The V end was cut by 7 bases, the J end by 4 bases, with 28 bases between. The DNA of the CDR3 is TGTGCCAGTACTCCCGGTGGGCGGGCAGGGGATAGGGGCACTGAAGCTTTCTTT. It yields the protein CASTPGGRAGDRGTEAFF. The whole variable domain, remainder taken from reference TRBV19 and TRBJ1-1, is DGGITQSPKYLFRKEGQNVTLSCEQNLNHDAMYWYRQDPGQGLRLIYYSQIVNDFQKGDIAEGYSVSREKKESFPLTVTSAQKNPTAFYLCASTPGGRAGDRGTEAFFGQGTRLTVV.